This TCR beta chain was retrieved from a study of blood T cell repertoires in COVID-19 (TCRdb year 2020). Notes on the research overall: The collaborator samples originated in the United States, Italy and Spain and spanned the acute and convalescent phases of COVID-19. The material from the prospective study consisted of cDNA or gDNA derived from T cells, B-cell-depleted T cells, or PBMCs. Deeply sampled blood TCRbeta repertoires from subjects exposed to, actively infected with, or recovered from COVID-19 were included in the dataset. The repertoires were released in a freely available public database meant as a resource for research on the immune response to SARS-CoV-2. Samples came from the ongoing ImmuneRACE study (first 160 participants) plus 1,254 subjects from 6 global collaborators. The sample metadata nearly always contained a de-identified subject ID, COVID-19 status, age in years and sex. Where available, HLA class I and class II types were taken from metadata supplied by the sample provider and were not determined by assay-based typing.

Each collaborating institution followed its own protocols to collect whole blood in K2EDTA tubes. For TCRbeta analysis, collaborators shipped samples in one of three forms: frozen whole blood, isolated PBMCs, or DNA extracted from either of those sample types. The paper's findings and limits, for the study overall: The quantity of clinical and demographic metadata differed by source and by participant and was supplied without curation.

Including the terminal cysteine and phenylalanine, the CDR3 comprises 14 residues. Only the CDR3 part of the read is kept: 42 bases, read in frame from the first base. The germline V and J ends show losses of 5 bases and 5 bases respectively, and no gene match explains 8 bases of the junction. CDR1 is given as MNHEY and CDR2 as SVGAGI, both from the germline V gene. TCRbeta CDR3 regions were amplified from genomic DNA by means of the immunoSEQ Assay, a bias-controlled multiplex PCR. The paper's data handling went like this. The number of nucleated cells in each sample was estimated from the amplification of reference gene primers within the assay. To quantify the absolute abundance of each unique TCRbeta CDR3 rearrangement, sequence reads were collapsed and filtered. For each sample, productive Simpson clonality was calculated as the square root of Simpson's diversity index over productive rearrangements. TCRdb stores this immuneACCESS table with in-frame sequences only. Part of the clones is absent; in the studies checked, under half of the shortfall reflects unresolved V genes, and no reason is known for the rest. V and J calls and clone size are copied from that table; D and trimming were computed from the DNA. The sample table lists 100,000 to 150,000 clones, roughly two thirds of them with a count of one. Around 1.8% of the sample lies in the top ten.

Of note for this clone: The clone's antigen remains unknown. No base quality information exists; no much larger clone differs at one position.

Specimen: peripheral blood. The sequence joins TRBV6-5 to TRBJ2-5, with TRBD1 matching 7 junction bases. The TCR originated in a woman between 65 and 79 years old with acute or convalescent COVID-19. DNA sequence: TGTGCCAGCAGTCCGGGAAGGGGGCCGGAGACCCAGTACTTC. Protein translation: CASSPGRGPETQYF.